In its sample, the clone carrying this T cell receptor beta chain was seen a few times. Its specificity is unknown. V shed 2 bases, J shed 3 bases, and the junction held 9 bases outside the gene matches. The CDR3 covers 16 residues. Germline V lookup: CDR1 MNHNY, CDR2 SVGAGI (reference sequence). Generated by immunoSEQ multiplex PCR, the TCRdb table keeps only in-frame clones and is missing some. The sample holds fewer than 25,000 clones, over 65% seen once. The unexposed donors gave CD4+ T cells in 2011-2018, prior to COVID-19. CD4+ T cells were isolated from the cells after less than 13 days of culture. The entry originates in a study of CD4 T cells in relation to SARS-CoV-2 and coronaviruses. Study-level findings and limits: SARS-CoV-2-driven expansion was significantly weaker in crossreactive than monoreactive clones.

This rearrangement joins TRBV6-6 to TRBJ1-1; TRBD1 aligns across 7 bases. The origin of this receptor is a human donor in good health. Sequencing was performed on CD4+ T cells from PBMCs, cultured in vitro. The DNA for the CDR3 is TGTGCCAGCAGTTACGGGGCAGGGGGTCTGGACACTGAAGCTTTCTTT. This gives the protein CASSYGAGGLDTEAFF.